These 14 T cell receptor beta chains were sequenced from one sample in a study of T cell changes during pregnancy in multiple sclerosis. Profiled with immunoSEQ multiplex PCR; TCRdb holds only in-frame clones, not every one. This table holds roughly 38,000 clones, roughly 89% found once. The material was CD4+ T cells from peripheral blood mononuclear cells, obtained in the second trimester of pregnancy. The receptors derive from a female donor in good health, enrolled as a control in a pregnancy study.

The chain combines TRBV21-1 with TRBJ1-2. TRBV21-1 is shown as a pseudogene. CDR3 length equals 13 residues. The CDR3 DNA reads TGTGCCAGCAGCAAAGCCGAGGGGGGGGGCTACACCTTC. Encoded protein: CASSKAEGGGYTF.

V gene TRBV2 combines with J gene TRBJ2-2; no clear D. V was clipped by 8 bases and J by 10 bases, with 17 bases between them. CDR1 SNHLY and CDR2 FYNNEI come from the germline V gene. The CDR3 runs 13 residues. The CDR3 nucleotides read TGTGCCAGCCGAGACCACAGCTCCGAGGAGCTGTTTTTT. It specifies CASRDHSSEELFF.

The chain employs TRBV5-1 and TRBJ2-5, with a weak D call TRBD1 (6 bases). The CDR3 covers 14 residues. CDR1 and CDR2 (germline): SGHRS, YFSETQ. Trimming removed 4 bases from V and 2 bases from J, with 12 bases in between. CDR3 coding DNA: TGCGCCAGCAGCCTACAGGGCGATCAAGAGACCCAGTACTTC. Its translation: CASSLQGDQETQYF.

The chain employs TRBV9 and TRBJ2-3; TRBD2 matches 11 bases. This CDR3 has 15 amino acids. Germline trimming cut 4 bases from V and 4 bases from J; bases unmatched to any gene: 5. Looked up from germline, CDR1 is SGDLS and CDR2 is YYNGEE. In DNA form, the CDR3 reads TGTGCCAGCAGCCAGACTAGCGGGGTTCCAGATACGCAGTATTTT. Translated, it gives CASSQTSGVPDTQYF.

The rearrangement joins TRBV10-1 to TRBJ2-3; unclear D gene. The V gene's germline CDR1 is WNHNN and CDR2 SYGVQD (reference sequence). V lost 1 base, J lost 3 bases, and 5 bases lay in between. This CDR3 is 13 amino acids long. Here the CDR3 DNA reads TGCGCCAGCAGTGAGTTCGGGACAGATACGCAGTATTTT. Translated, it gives CASSEFGTDTQYF.

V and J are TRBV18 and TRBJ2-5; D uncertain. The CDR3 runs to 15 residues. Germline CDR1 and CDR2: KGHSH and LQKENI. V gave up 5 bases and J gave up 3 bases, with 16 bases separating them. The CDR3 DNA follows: TGTGCCAGCTCAGTCAACTCACGGAGCAAAGAGACCCAGTACTTC. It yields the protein CASSVNSRSKETQYF.

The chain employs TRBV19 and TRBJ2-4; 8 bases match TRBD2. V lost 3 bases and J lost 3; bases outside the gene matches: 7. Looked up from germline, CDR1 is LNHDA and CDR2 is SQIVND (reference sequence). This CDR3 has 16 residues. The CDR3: CASSIKSGGGKNIQYF. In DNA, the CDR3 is TGTGCCAGTAGTATTAAGAGCGGGGGAGGCAAAAACATTCAGTACTTC.

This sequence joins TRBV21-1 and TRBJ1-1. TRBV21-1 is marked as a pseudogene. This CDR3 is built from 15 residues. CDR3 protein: CASSKRAGPNTEAFF. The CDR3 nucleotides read TGTGCCAGCAGCAAACGTGCGGGGCCGAACACTGAAGCTTTCTTT.

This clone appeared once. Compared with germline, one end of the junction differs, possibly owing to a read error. The CDR3 DNA sequence: TGTGCCAGCATTGAACCGGGACAGGGAATGTATGGCTACACCTTC. It specifies CASIEPGQGMYGYTF. The chain carries TRBV2 and TRBJ1-2; 9 bases match TRBD1. This CDR3 contains 15 residues. From germline, CDR1 is SNHLY and CDR2 FYNNEI.

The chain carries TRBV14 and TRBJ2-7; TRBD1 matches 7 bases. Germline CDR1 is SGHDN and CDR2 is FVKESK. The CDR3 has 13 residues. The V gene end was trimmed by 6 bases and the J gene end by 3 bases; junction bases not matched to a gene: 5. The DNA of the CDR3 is TGTGCCAGCAGTCGGGACAGCGTCTACGAGCAGTACTTC. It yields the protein CASSRDSVYEQYF. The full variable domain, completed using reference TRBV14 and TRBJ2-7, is EAGVTQFPSHSVIEKGQTVTLRCDPISGHDNLYWYRRVMGKEIKFLLHFVKESKQDESGMPNNRFLAERTGGTYSTLKVQPAELEDSGVYFCASSRDSVYEQYFGPGTRLTVT.

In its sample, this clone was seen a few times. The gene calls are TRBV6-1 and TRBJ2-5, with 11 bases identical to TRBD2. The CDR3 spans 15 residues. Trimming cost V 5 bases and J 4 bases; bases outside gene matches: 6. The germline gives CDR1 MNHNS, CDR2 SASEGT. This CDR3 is CASSRPLAGGETQYF. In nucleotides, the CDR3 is TGTGCCAGCAGTCGACCGCTAGCGGGGGGAGAGACCCAGTACTTC.

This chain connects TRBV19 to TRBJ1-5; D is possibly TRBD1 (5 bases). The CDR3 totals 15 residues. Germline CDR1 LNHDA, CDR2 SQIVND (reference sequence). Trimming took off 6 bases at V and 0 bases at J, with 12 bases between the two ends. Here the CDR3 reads CASRLDRSSNQPQHF. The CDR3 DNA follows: TGTGCCAGTAGACTCGACAGAAGTAGCAATCAGCCCCAGCATTTT. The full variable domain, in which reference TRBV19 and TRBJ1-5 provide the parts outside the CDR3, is DGGITQSPKYLFRKEGQNVTLSCEQNLNHDAMYWYRQDPGQGLRLIYYSQIVNDFQKGDIAEGYSVSREKKESFPLTVTSAQKNPTAFYLCASRLDRSSNQPQHFGDGTRLSIL.

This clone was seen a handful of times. CDR3 bases: TGTGCCAGCAGTTCGGGACAGGGAGGATATGAAAAACTGTTTTTT. This encodes CASSSGQGGYEKLFF. The chain recombines TRBV2 with TRBJ1-4; 9 bases fit TRBD1. The germline V gene encodes CDR1 SNHLY and CDR2 FYNNEI. Trimming took 5 bases from V and 6 from J; bases not matched to a gene: 7. CDR3 length: 15 amino acids.

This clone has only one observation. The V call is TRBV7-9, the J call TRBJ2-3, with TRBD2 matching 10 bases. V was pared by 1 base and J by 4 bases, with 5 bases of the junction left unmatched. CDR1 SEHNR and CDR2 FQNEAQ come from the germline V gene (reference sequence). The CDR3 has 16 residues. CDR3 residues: CASSLGLAGVSDTQYF. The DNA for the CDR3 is TGTGCCAGCAGCTTAGGGCTAGCGGGGGTGTCAGATACGCAGTATTTT.